This T cell receptor (beta chain) was identified in a study of breast tumors, draining lymph nodes, adjacent tissues. The study's findings and limits: Luminal-like breast cancer showed significantly greater tumor-nontumor repertoire similarity than basal-like breast cancer did.

Many counts were recorded for this clonotype. The antigen is undetermined. Breast cancer patients provided tissue from their axillary draining lymph nodes. From germline, CDR1 is SGHTA and CDR2 FQGNSA. The CDR3 loop spans 14 amino acids. V dropped 5 bases and J dropped 9; count of bases not matched to a gene: 10. Each CDR3 protein gets one entry after TCRdb re-called the multiplex PCR reads with MiXCR. Counted here are some 120,000 distinct CDR3 sequences, just under 20% occurring once; the ten biggest clones make up under 4.5%. The TCR comes from a female donor with breast cancer. Some clones in this sample may be carry-over from other donors' samples. The sample consisted of axillary lymph node tissue. This chain links TRBV7-2 with TRBJ2-5, with 9 bases that match TRBD1. In DNA, the CDR3 is TGTGCCAGCAGCCTACAGGGACAGGGATCGCCCCAGTACTTC. This gives the protein CASSLQGQGSPQYF.